This T cell receptor beta chain was captured by sequencing in a study of human T cells and chemical hapten exposure. Overall study context: The sensitizing agent was 2% DPC, placed on roughly 2 cm by roughly 2 cm of upper inner arm skin.

There are many counts of this clonotype. Each CDR3 protein gets one entry after TCRdb re-called the RACE reads with MiXCR. The table lists over 80,000 distinct CDR3 sequences, about a tenth of them singletons. Sample time point: patch test 3, about 24 weeks after DPC sensitization. Treatment defined: therapeutic diphenylcyclopropenone sensitization with weekly scalp DPC. Germline V lookup: CDR1 MNHEY, CDR2 SVGEGT. With 1 base clipped from V and 3 bases from J, the junction kept 3 bases outside the gene matches. This CDR3 contains 15 residues. The chain uses TRBV6-2 or TRBV6-3 and TRBJ2-1; 7 nucleotides align to TRBD2. The sequencing used whole blood, collected in connection with sensitization to the hapten diphenylcyclopropenone (DPC). The clonotype originates from a woman in her 30s with alopecia areata. Some clones in this sample may be carry-over from other donors' samples. The CDR3 DNA reads TGTGCCAGCAGTTACTGGCTAGCGGACTACAATGAGCAGTTCTTC. This sequence encodes CASSYWLADYNEQFF.